This T cell receptor (beta chain) was observed in a study of OX40 agonist ivuxolimab in advanced cancers. Libraries were prepared by immunoSEQ multiplex PCR; TCRdb keeps only in-frame clonotypes and omits some of them. The sample consists of fewer than 55,000 clones, roughly 77% of them appearing once. The CDR3 totals 16 residues. Trimming removed 6 bases from V and 10 bases from J; junction bases left unmatched: 20. The clonotype originates from an adult with an advanced solid tumor such as melanoma, head and neck, liver or kidney cancer. The chain carries TRBV5-7 and TRBJ2-3; TRBD2 matches 7 bases. TRBV5-7 is an open reading frame, and its role is uncertain. Sequencing was performed on CD4+ or CD8+ T cells sorted from blood, taken in a trial of the OX40 agonist ivuxolimab. For the CDR3, the DNA is TGTGCCAGCACCAACCCGGGAGGTCCTTCCGGCCCCTCGCAGTATTTT. Protein: CASTNPGGPSGPSQYF.